Only one count was recorded for the clone carrying this T cell receptor (beta chain). Its antigen remains unknown. TCR beta cDNA libraries included unique molecular identifiers. One entry per CDR3 protein results from TCRdb running MiXCR on the PCR reads. The sample lists approximately 570,000 distinct CDR3 sequences; about 40% were seen once. This specimen comes from a study of post-analysis software for immune sequencing data. In the study overall: Disease courses included relapsing-remitting, secondary progressive and progressive-relapsing multiple sclerosis.

The study, taken as a whole, reports: Among a handful of TRBV segments more frequent in patients than controls were TRBV5-6, TRBV5-1 and TRBV20-1. For normalized Chao1 diversity, multiple sclerosis patients scored significantly lower than controls did. Under F measure analysis, samples from one preparation batch co-clustered strongly.

Per the germline V gene, CDR1 is MNHEY and CDR2 is SVGAGI. With V trimmed by 6 bases and J by 4 bases, 5 bases remained unmatched. The CDR3 covers 14 residues. This chain connects TRBV6-5 to TRBJ1-1; 10 bases fit TRBD1. Sample: blood. The clonotype comes from a girl aged 10 to 17 with multiple sclerosis. CDR3 protein: CASSSGTGVTEAFF. The CDR3 bases are TGTGCCAGCAGCTCCGGGACAGGGGTCACTGAAGCTTTCTTT.